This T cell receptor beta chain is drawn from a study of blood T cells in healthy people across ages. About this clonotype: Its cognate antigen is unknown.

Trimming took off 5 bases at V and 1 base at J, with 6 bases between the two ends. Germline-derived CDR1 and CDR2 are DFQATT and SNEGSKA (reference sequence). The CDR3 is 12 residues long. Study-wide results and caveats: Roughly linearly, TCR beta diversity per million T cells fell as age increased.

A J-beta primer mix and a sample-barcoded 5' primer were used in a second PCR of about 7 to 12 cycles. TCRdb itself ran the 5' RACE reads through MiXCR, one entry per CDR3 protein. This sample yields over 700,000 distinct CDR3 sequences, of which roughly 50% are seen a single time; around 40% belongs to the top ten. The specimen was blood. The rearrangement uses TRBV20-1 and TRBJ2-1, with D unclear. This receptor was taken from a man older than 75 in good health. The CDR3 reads CSAWDSYNEQFF. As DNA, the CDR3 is TGCAGTGCTTGGGATTCCTACAATGAGCAGTTCTTC.